This T cell receptor beta chain was identified in a study of blood T cell repertoires in COVID-19. At the level of the study: The United States, Italy and Spain were the sources of the acute and convalescent COVID-19 samples. Nucleic acid was either cDNA or gDNA, and it came from T cells, B-cell-depleted T cells, or PBMCs.

Trimming pared 7 bases from V and 4 bases from J, leaving 16 bases between. CDR3 length: 14 residues. The germline V gene encodes CDR1 MGHDK and CDR2 SYGVNS. In the study's own analysis: For nucleated cells, counts were estimated from reference gene primer amplification. Generated by immunoSEQ multiplex PCR, the TCRdb table keeps only in-frame clones and is missing some. V and J calls and clone size come straight from that table; D and trimming were deduced from the DNA. Here the sample spans 120,000 to 150,000 clones, 80% being singletons. The chain carries TRBV25-1 and TRBJ1-2; D is perhaps TRBD1 (5 bases). The sequencing input was peripheral blood. The TCR originated in a man aged 55 to 69 with active or convalescent COVID-19. The CDR3 region has the DNA TGTGCCAGCAACGAGGGAGGGGACGGCTATGGCTACACCTTC. It specifies CASNEGGDGYGYTF.